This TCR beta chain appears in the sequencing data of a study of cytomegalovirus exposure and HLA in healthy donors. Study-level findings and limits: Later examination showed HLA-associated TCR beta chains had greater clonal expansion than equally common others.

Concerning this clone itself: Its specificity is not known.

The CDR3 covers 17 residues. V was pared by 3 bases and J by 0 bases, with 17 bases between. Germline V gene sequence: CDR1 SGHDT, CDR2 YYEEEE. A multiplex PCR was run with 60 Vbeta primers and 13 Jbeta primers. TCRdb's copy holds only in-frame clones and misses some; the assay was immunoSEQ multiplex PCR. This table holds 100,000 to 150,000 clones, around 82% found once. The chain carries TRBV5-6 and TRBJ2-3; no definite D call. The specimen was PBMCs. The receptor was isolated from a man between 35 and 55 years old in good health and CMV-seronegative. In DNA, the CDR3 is TGTGCCAGCAGCTCGGGTTTCACGACCGGCAGCACAGATACGCAGTATTTT. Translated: CASSSGFTTGSTDTQYF.